This T cell receptor beta chain was obtained from a study of T cells in localized non-small cell lung cancer. Sequencing used immunoSEQ multiplex PCR; TCRdb keeps in-frame clones, though not all of them. This repertoire shows approximately 3,300 clones, 15% to 20% found once; its top ten account for nearly 9.5%. V gave up 2 bases and J gave up 4 bases, with 12 bases separating them. The CDR3 totals 14 residues. The V gene's germline CDR1 is MNHGY and CDR2 SAAAGT. This clone has more than one count but fewer than ten. The receptor's source is a woman aged 40-70 years with stage III squamous cell lung carcinoma. The specimen was lung tumor tissue, collected before any cancer treatment. The rearrangement joins TRBV6-8 to TRBJ2-7; D may be TRBD2 (5 bases). In DNA form, the CDR3 reads TGTGCCAGCAGTTACACGGGATTAAGGTACGAGCAGTACTTC. Translated, it gives CASSYTGLRYEQYF.